The 7 T cell receptor beta chains presented below share a single source sample, sequenced in a study of blood T cell repertoires in COVID-19. Here immunoSEQ multiplex PCR was the method, and the copy in TCRdb shows in-frame clones only, minus some. The sample contains roughly 110,000 clones, around 89% of which appear only once. The sample was peripheral blood. The receptors were gathered from a man between 35 and 55 years old with active or convalescent COVID-19.

Only one count was recorded for this clone. CDR3 nucleotide sequence: TGTGCCAGCAGCCAAGGGACAGGGCGGACCGGGGAGCTGTTTTTT. This sequence encodes CASSQGTGRTGELFF. The chain couples TRBV14 to TRBJ2-2; TRBD1 agrees at 8 bases. The CDR3 is 15 residues long. Germline assignment: CDR1 SGHDN and CDR2 FVKESK. J lost 5 bases, V lost 1 base, and 3 bases had no gene match.

V and J are TRBV7-9 and TRBJ1-1; tentative D call: TRBD1 (6 bases). The CDR3 is 13 amino acids. V was shortened by 6 bases and J by 1 base, with 9 bases between the two germline ends. CDR1 is SEHNR, CDR2 FQNEAQ, per germline (reference sequence). CDR3 sequence reads: CASRLQGNTEAFF. The CDR3 nucleotides are TGTGCCAGCAGATTACAGGGGAACACTGAAGCTTTCTTT.

This clone was seen only once. The rearrangement links TRBV4-2 to TRBJ1-1, with D possibly being TRBD1 (5 bases). CDR3 size: 14 residues. Germline-derived CDR1 and CDR2 are LGHNA and YNFKEQ. Deletions cut 0 bases from V and 9 bases from J, with 14 bases between. The chain's CDR3 is CASSQDQVGGKAFF. Written as DNA, the CDR3 is TGTGCCAGCAGCCAAGATCAGGTGGGGGGGAAAGCTTTCTTT.

V is TRBV19 and J is TRBJ2-3, with 9 bases matching TRBD1. Germline loops: CDR1 LNHDA, CDR2 SQIVND (reference sequence). The CDR3 totals 17 residues. J gave up 5 bases and V 3 bases, and 12 bases lay outside the gene matches. The CDR3 here is CASSIVIGTGIRDTQYF. In DNA, the CDR3 is TGTGCCAGTAGTATCGTTATTGGGACAGGGATCAGAGATACGCAGTATTTT.

V gene TRBV28 combines with J gene TRBJ1-3, with TRBD1 identical over 7 bases. The CDR3 has 13 residues. Germline-derived CDR1 and CDR2 are MDHEN and SYDVKM. J gave up 3 bases and V 8 bases, and 4 bases lay outside the gene matches. The CDR3 DNA is TGTGCCAGCCGACAGGGATTTGGAAACACCATATATTTT. Translation: CASRQGFGNTIYF.

DNA of the CDR3: TGTGCCAGCCAGTACATAGCGGGAGGCTCTAGCACAGATACGCAGTATTTT. It codes for CASQYIAGGSSTDTQYF. The chain is built from TRBV7-8 and TRBJ2-3, with 10 bases fitting TRBD2. This CDR3 contains 17 residues. CDR1 SGHVS and CDR2 FQNEAQ come from the germline V gene. V trimming: 8 bases; J trimming: 0 bases; junction bases outside the gene matches: 11.

This sequence joins TRBV5-8 and TRBJ1-2, with D uncertain. Germline V gene lookup returns CDR1 SGHTS and CDR2 YDEGEE. V gave up 0 bases and J gave up 7 bases, with 16 bases separating them. The CDR3 covers 15 residues. DNA for the CDR3: TGTGCCAGCAGCTTGGCCGAATATGCTCCGAGTGGCTACACCTTC. This gives the protein CASSLAEYAPSGYTF.